A single sample gave rise to the 5 T cell receptor beta chains below, sequenced in a study of shared clonotypes between healthy human individuals. Clones were sequenced by immunoSEQ multiplex PCR, and TCRdb holds only the in-frame ones, with some missing. The sample shows 950,000 to 1,100,000 clones, about 84% of them seen only once. Sample: memory CD4+ T cells from PBMCs. Indicated subset: CD45RA-negative fraction. These TCRs come from a man between 18 and 29 years old in good health. Some clones in this sample may be carry-over from other donors' samples.

The chain couples TRBV5-1 to TRBJ1-1, with 12 bases lining up with TRBD1. The CDR3 is 20 residues long. With 0 bases clipped from V and 0 bases from J, the junction kept 12 bases outside the gene matches. Per the germline V gene, CDR1 is SGHRS and CDR2 is YFSETQ. CDR3 amino acids: CASSLGWGQGAAGMNTEAFF. The CDR3 DNA follows: TGCGCCAGCAGCTTGGGGTGGGGACAGGGGGCCGCGGGCATGAACACTGAAGCTTTCTTT.

The chain links TRBV6-6 to TRBJ2-3; no clear D gene. CDR1 and CDR2 from the germline V gene are MNHNY and SVGAGI (reference sequence). The CDR3 runs to 14 residues. V lost 6 bases to trimming and J lost 1 base, with 11 bases between them. The CDR3 nucleotides are TGTGCCAGCAGCCCCCGTGGGGGCACAGATACGCAGTATTTT. Translation: CASSPRGGTDTQYF.

The chain carries TRBV6-1 and TRBJ2-5; 11 bases are a match to TRBD2. Trimming removed 4 bases from V and 3 bases from J; junction bases left unmatched: 10. Germline V lookup: CDR1 MNHNS, CDR2 SASEGT. The CDR3 extends over 17 amino acids. The CDR3 loop is CASSVFSGRGTKETQYF. The CDR3 nucleotides are TGTGCCAGCAGTGTATTTAGCGGGAGGGGTACCAAAGAGACCCAGTACTTC.

This clone appeared a few times. The chain has TRBV2 and TRBJ1-1; D is unclear. V was shortened by 4 bases and J by 0 bases, with 9 bases between the two germline ends. The CDR3 has 14 amino acids. The germline V gene encodes CDR1 SNHLY and CDR2 FYNNEI. DNA for the CDR3: TGTGCCAGCAGTGCCTTAGCATTGAACACTGAAGCTTTCTTT. Its translation: CASSALALNTEAFF.

With respect to this clone: This may arise from a read error, as a much more abundant clone is one base away. Other nucleotide sequences from this sample produce the same CDR3. The chain is built from TRBV7-9 and TRBJ1-3; possibly TRBD1 for D (5 bases). The CDR3 covers 12 residues. CDR1 and CDR2 from the germline V gene are SEHNR and FQNEAQ (reference sequence). The CDR3 here is CASSVEQGTVGF. As DNA, the CDR3 is TGTGCCAGCAGCGTGGAACAAGGGACCGTCGGTTTT.